This is a list of T cell receptor beta chains from one sample in a study of cytomegalovirus exposure and HLA in healthy donors. TCRdb's table, derived via immunoSEQ multiplex PCR, lists solely in-frame clones and lacks some. The repertoire holds 60,000 to 70,000 clones, with 75% as singletons. The sample taken for sequencing was PBMCs. The receptors derive from a man between 60 and 75 years old in good health and CMV-seropositive. CDR3s include the opening cysteine and the closing phenylalanine or tryptophan. D genes are given only for firm matches. Clone size is not always given. Where it is, it says once, few, many or a class for expanded clones.

d_call,clone_size,j_call,v_call,cdr3_nt,cdr3_aa
TRBD1,-,TRBJ2-7,TRBV7-6,TGTGCCAGCAGCCCGGGACAGTCCTACGAGCAGTACTTC,CASSPGQSYEQYF
TRBD1,-,TRBJ1-2,TRBV6-5,TGTGCCAGCAGTTTTGATGCCCGACAGGGGGTCTATGGCTACACCTTC,CASSFDARQGVYGYTF
-,once,TRBJ1-2,TRBV11-2,TGTGCCAGCAGGCGGACTCTCGACTATGGCTACACCTTC,CASRRTLDYGYTF
TRBD1,once,TRBJ1-1,TRBV5-1,TGCGCCAGCACCTATACAGGGGGGACTGAAGCTTTCTTT,CASTYTGGTEAFF
TRBD1,-,TRBJ2-7,TRBV7-9,TGTGCCAGCAGCCTGTGGACAGGGGCCTACGAGCAGTACTTC,CASSLWTGAYEQYF
TRBD1,few,TRBJ1-3,TRBV18,TGTGCCAGCTCCCCTGACAGGGGAGGAAACACCATATATTTT,CASSPDRGGNTIYF
-,once,TRBJ1-1,TRBV2,TGTGCCAGCAGCCCCCAGGGGCTCATGAACACTGAAGCTTTCTTT,CASSPQGLMNTEAFF
-,-,TRBJ2-3,TRBV11-3,TGTGCCAGCAGCTTAGGAGGGGGGAGGGCCGTAGATACGCAGTATTTT,CASSLGGGRAVDTQYF
TRBD1,few,TRBJ2-1,TRBV5-6,TGTGCCAGCACTTTGGGGACAGGGCTTTACAATGAGCAGTTCTTC,CASTLGTGLYNEQFF
-,-,TRBJ1-1,TRBV11-2,TGTGCCAGCAGCTTAGTTGCCAGCCCTCGGGACACTGAAGCTTTCTTT,CASSLVASPRDTEAFF
TRBD2,-,TRBJ2-5,TRBV7-7,TGTGCTAGCAGCCACAGCGGGGGTCAAGAGACCCAGTACTTC,CASSHSGGQETQYF
-,-,TRBJ2-3,TRBV11-2,TGTGCCAGCACGGGATCGGGGGCAGATACGCAGTATTTT,CASTGSGADTQYF